This TCR beta chain was retrieved from a study of OX40 agonist ivuxolimab in advanced cancers. Points from the study as a whole: Among the least clonally expanded were partial responders at 0.1-3.0 mg/kg.

Trimming stripped 9 bases from V and 1 base from J, with 16 bases between. The CDR3 extends over 14 amino acids. Germline V gives CDR1 MNHNY, CDR2 SVGAGI (reference sequence). Using immunoSEQ multiplex PCR, the repertoire was profiled, and TCRdb retains in-frame clones only, with some absent. Of some 80,000 clones listed, approximately 92% are singletons. About this clone: The antigen remains undetermined.

This clonotype originated in an adult with an advanced solid tumor such as melanoma, head and neck, liver or kidney cancer. The chain uses TRBV6-6 and TRBJ2-7; possibly TRBD1 for D (6 bases). This sample comprised CD4+ or CD8+ T cells sorted from blood, obtained in a trial of the OX40 agonist ivuxolimab. CDR3 loop: CASLQGWGSYEQYF. The CDR3 DNA follows: TGTGCCAGTTTACAGGGCTGGGGTTCCTACGAGCAGTACTTC.